This T cell receptor beta chain was recorded in a study of T cell responses to AZD1222 COVID-19 vaccine. Study-level results: Among those given AZD1222, only 5 to 7 were seropositive at baseline. Dominant at 160-218 and 743-854, vaccine-associated CD4 TCRs also spanned spike. Spike-specific TCR breadth and depth went up after people got two AZD1222 doses.

Germline assignment: CDR1 LNHDA and CDR2 SQIVND (reference sequence). The CDR3 consists of 13 residues. Trimming cost V 3 bases and J 2 bases, with 7 bases left between them. TCRdb's table, derived via immunoSEQ multiplex PCR, lists solely in-frame clones and lacks some. The data contain about 96,000 clones, roughly nine tenths of them singletons. With respect to this clone: As yet, its antigen is unknown.

This chain uses TRBV19 with TRBJ1-1; D gene unclear. The source is an adult in good health. The sequenced sample was peripheral blood, obtained on day 0 of AZD1222 vaccination. CDR3 bases: TGTGCCAGTAGTATTAACCCCAACACTGAAGCTTTCTTT. Encoded protein: CASSINPNTEAFF.